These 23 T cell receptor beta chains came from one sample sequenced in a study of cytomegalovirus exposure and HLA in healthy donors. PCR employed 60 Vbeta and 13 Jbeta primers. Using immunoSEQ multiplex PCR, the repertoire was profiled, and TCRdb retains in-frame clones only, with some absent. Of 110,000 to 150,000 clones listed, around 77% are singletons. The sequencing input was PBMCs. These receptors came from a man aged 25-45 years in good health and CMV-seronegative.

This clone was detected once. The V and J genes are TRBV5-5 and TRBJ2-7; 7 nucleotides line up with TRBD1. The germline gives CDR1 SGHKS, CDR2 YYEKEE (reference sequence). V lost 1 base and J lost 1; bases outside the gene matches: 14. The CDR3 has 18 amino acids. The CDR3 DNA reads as TGTGCCAGCAGCTTGAGGAGACAGGGCGAATTAGGATCCTACGAGCAGTACTTC. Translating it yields CASSLRRQGELGSYEQYF.

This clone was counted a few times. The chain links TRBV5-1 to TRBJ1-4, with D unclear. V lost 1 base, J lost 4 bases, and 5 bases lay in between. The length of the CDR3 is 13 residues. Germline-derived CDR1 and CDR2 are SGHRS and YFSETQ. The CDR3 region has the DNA TGCGCCAGCAGCTTGACAGTTAATGAAAAACTGTTTTTT. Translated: CASSLTVNEKLFF. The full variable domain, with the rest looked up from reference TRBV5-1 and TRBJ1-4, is KAGVTQTPRYLIKTRGQQVTLSCSPISGHRSVSWYQQTPGQGLQFLFEYFSETQRNKGNFPGRFSGRQFSNSRSEMNVSTLELGDSALYLCASSLTVNEKLFFGSGTQLSVL.

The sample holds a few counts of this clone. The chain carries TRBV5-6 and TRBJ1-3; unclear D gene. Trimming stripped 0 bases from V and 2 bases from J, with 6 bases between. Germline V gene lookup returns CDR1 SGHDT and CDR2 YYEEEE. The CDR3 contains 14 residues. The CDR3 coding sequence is TGTGCCAGCAGCTTGGAGCGGGCTGGAAACACCATATATTTT. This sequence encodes CASSLERAGNTIYF.

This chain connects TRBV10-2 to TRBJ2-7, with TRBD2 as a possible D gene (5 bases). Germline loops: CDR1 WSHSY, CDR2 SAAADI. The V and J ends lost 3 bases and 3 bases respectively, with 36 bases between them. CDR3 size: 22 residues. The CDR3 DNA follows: TGCGCCAGCAGTGACTGGAGGCTTCGAAAAGCGCCTGACCCCCAAACCGACTACGAGCAGTACTTC. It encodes CASSDWRLRKAPDPQTDYEQYF.

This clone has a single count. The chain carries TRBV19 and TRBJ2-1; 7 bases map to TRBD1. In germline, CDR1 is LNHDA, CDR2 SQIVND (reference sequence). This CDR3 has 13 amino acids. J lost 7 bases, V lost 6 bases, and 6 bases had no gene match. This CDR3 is CASRRQGRNEQFF. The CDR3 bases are TGTGCCAGTAGAAGACAGGGCCGGAATGAGCAGTTCTTC. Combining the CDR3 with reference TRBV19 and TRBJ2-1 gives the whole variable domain DGGITQSPKYLFRKEGQNVTLSCEQNLNHDAMYWYRQDPGQGLRLIYYSQIVNDFQKGDIAEGYSVSREKKESFPLTVTSAQKNPTAFYLCASRRQGRNEQFFGPGTRLTVL.

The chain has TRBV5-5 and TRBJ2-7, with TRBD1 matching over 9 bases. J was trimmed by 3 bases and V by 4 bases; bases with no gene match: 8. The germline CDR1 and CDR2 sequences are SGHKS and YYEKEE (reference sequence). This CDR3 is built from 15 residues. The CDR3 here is CASSATGTGLYEQYF. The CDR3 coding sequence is TGTGCCAGCAGCGCGACCGGGACAGGGCTCTACGAGCAGTACTTC.

The DNA of the CDR3 is TGTGCCAGCAGCTTGGGAGGGCCCACACATTTAAACTATGGCTACACCTTC. Translated, it gives CASSLGGPTHLNYGYTF. The chain recombines TRBV5-6 with TRBJ1-2, with D uncertain. The CDR3 spans 17 residues. V dropped 0 bases and J dropped 2 bases, with 17 bases sitting between them. Germline-derived CDR1 and CDR2 are SGHDT and YYEEEE.

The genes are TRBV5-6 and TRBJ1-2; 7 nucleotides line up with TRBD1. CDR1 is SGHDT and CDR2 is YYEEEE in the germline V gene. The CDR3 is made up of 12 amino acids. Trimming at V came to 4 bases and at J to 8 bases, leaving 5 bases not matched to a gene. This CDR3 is CASSPGQFGYTF. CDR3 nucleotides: TGTGCCAGCAGCCCGGGACAGTTCGGCTACACCTTC.

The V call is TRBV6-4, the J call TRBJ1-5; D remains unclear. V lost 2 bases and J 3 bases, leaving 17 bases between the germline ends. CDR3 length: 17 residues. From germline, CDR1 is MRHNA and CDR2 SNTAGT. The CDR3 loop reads CASSDTKHIDYNQPQHF. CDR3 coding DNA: TGTGCCAGCAGTGACACCAAACACATCGATTACAATCAGCCCCAGCATTTT.

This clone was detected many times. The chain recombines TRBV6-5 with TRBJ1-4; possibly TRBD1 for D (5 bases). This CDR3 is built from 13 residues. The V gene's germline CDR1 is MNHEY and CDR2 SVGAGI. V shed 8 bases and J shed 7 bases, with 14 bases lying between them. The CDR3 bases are TGTGCCAGCGGGTTGGACAAGGGTGAAAAACTGTTTTTT. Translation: CASGLDKGEKLFF.

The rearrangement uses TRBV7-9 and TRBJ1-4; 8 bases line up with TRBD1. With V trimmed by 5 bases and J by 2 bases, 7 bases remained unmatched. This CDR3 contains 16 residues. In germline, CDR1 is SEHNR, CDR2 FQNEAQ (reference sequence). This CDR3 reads CASSPPGQATNEKLFF. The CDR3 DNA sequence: TGTGCCAGCAGCCCCCCGGGACAGGCGACTAATGAAAAACTGTTTTTT.

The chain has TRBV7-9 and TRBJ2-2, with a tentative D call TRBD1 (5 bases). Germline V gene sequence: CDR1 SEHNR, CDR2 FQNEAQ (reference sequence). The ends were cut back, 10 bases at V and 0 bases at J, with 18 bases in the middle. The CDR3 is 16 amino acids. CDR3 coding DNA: TGTGCCACCTCCCCGGGCAGGGCTTCGAACACCGGGGAGCTGTTTTTT. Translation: CATSPGRASNTGELFF.

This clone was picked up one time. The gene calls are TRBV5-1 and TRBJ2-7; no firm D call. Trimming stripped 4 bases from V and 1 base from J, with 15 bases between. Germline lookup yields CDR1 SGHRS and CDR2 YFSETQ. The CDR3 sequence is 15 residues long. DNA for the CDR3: TGCGCCAGCAGCGTGGCAACTACCGTTTCCTACGAGCAGTACTTC. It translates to CASSVATTVSYEQYF.

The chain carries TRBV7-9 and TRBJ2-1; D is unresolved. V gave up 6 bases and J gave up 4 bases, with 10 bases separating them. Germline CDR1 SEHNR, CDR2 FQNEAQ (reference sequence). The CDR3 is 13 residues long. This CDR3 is CASRLTEYNEQFF. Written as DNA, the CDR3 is TGTGCCAGCAGACTAACCGAGTACAATGAGCAGTTCTTC.

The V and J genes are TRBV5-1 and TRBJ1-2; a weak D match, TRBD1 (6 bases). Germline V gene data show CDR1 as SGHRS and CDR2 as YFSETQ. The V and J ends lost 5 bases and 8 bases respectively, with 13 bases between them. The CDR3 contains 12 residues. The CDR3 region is CASRQGTRGYTF. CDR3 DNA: TGCGCCAGCAGACAGGGAACGAGGGGCTACACCTTC.

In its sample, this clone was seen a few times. DNA for the CDR3: TGTGCCAGTAGTATCCGGGAGGCCGGGGAGCTGTTTTTT. It codes for CASSIREAGELFF. The V and J genes are TRBV19 and TRBJ2-2; 7 positions match TRBD2. V dropped 3 bases and J dropped 6; count of bases not matched to a gene: 1. CDR3 length: 13 residues. Germline CDR1 and CDR2: LNHDA and SQIVND (reference sequence).

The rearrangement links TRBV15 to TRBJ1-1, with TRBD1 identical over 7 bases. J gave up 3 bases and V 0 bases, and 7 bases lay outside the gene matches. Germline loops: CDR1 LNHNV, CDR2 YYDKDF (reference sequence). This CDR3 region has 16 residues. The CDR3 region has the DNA TGTGCCACCAGCAGAGATGGGTGGACAGGAGACACTGAAGCTTTCTTT. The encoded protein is CATSRDGWTGDTEAFF.

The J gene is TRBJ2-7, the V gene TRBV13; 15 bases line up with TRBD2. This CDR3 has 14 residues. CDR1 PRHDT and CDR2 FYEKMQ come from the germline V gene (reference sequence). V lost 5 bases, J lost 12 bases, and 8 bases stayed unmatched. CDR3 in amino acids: CASSLGLAGGKGYF. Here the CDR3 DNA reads TGTGCCAGCAGCCTTGGACTAGCGGGGGGGAAAGGGTACTTC.

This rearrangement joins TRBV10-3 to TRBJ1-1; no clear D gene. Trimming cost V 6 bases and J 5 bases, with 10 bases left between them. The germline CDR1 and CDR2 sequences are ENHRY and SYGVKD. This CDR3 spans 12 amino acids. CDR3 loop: CAISGRGTEAFF. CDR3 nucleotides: TGTGCCATCAGCGGCAGAGGAACTGAAGCTTTCTTT.

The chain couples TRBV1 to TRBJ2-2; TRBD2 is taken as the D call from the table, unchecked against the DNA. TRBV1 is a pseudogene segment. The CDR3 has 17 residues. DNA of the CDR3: TGCACCAGCAGCCAAGATGGTAGCGGGCCGAACACCGGGGAGCTGTTTTTT. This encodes CTSSQDGSGPNTGELFF.

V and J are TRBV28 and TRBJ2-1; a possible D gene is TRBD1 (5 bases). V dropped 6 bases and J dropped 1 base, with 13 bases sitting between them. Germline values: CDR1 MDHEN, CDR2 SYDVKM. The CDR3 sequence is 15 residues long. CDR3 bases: TGTGCCAGCAGGATCTACGACAGTTCCTACAATGAGCAGTTCTTC. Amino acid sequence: CASRIYDSSYNEQFF.

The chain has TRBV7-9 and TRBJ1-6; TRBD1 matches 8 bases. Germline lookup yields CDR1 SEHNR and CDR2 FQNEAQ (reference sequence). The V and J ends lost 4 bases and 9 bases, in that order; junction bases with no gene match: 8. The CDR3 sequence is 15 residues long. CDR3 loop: CASSSDRGLASPLHF. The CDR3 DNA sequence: TGTGCCAGCAGCTCCGACAGGGGTCTGGCTTCACCCCTCCACTTT. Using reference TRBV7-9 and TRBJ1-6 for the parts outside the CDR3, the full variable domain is DTGVSQNPRHKITKRGQNVTFRCDPISEHNRLYWYRQTLGQGPEFLTYFQNEAQLEKSRLLSDRFSAERPKGSFSTLEIQRTEQGDSAMYLCASSSDRGLASPLHFGNGTRLTVT.

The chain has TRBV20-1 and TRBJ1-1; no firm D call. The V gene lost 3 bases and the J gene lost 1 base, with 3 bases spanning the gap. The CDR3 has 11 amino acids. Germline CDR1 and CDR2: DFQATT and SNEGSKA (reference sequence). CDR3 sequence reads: CSASQNTEAFF. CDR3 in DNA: TGCAGTGCTAGCCAGAACACTGAAGCTTTCTTT.